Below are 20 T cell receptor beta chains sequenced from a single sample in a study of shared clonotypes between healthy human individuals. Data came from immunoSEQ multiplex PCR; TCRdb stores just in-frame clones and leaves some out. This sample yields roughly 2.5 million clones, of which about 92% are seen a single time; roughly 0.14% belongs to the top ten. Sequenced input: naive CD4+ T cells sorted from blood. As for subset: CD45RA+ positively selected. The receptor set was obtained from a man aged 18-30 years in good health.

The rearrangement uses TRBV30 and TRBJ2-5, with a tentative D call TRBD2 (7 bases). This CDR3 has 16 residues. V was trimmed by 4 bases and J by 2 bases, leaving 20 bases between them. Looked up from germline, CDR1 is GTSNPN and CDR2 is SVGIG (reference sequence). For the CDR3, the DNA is TGTGCCTGGAATATTGAGGGGGGGGCGTGGCAAGAGACCCAGTACTTC. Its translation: CAWNIEGGAWQETQYF.

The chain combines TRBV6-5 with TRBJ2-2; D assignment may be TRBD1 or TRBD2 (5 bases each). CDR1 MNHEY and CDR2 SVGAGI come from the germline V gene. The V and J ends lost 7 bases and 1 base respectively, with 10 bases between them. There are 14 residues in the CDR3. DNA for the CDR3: TGTGCCAGCAACCAGGGAGTGAACACCGGGGAGCTGTTTTTT. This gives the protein CASNQGVNTGELFF.

The CDR3 region has the DNA TGTGCCTGGAGTTGGGGACTAGGCACCGATGAGCAGTTCTTC. Translated, it gives CAWSWGLGTDEQFF. The chain combines TRBV30 with TRBJ2-1; 8 nucleotides match TRBD2. Germline V gene data show CDR1 as GTSNPN and CDR2 as SVGIG (reference sequence). V lost 2 bases, J lost 8 bases, and 8 bases stayed unmatched. CDR3 length equals 14 residues.

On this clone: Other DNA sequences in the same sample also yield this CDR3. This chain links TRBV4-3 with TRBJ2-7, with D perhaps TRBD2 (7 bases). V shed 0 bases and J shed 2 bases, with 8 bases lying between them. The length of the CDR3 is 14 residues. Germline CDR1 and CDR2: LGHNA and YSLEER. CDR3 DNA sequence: TGCGCCAGCAGCCAAGAGGGGGGGCCCTACGAGCAGTACTTC. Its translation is CASSQEGGPYEQYF.

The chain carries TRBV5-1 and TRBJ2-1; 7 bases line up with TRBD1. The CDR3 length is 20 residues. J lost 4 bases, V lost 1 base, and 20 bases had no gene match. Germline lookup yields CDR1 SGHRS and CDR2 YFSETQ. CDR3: CASSLFILKQGEKLYNEQFF. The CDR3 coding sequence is TGCGCCAGCAGCTTGTTTATTTTGAAGCAGGGGGAAAAACTTTACAATGAGCAGTTCTTC. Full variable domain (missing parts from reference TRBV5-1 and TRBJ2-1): KAGVTQTPRYLIKTRGQQVTLSCSPISGHRSVSWYQQTPGQGLQFLFEYFSETQRNKGNFPGRFSGRQFSNSRSEMNVSTLELGDSALYLCASSLFILKQGEKLYNEQFFGPGTRLTVL.

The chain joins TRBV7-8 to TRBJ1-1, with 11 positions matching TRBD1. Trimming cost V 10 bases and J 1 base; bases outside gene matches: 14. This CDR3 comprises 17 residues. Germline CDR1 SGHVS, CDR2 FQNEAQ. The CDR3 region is CATTFRGQGVGNTEAFF. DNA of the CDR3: TGTGCCACTACATTTCGGGGACAGGGGGTCGGGAACACTGAAGCTTTCTTT.

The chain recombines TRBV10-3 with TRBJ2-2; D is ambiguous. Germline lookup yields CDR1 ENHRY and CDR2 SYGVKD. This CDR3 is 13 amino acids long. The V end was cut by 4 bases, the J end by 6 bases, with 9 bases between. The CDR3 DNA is TGTGCCATCAGTGCCAATAAACCCGGGGAGCTGTTTTTT. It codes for CAISANKPGELFF.

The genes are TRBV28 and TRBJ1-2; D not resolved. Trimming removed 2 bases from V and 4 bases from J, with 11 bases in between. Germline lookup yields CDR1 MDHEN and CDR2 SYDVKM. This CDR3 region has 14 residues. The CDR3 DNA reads TGTGCCAGCAGTTTAGGGAGGAAAAGCTATGGCTACACCTTC. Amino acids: CASSLGRKSYGYTF.

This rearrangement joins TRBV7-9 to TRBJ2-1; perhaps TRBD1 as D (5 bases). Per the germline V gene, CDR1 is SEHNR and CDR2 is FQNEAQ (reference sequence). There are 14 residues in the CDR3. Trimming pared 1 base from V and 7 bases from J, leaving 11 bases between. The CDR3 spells CASSLDRTKNEQFF. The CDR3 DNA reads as TGTGCCAGCAGCTTAGACAGGACCAAAAATGAGCAGTTCTTC. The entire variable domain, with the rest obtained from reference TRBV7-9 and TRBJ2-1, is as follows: DTGVSQNPRHKITKRGQNVTFRCDPISEHNRLYWYRQTLGQGPEFLTYFQNEAQLEKSRLLSDRFSAERPKGSFSTLEIQRTEQGDSAMYLCASSLDRTKNEQFFGPGTRLTVL.

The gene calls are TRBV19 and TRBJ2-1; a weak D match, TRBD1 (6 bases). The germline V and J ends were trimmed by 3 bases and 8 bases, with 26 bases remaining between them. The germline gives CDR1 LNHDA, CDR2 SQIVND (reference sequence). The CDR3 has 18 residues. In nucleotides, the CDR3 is TGTGCCAGTAGTATTGTCCCCAGGGGCGCGATGGTTCCCGATGAGCAGTTCTTC. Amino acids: CASSIVPRGAMVPDEQFF.

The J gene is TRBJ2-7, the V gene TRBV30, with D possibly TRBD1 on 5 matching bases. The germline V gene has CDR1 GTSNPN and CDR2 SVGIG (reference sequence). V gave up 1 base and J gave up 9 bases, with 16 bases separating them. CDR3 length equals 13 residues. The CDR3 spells CAWSGEAGYPQYF. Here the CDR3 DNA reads TGTGCCTGGAGTGGTGAGGCAGGGTACCCGCAGTACTTC.

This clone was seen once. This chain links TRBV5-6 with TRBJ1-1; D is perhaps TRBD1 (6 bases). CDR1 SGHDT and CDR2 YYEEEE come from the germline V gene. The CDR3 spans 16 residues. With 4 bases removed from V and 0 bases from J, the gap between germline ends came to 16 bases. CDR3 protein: CASSRLGGTLNTEAFF. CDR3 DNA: TGTGCCAGCAGCCGCTTGGGAGGGACATTGAACACTGAAGCTTTCTTT.

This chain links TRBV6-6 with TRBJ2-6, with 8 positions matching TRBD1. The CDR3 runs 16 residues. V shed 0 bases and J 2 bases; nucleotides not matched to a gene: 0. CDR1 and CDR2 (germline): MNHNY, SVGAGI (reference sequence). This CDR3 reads CASSYSTGAGANVLTF. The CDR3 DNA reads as TGTGCCAGCAGTTACTCGACAGGGGCTGGGGCCAACGTCCTGACTTTC.

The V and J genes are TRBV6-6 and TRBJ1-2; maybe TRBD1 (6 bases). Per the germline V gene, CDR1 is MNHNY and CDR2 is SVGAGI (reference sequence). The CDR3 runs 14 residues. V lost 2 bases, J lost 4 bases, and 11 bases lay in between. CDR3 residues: CASSYVGQLYGYTF. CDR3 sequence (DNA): TGTGCCAGCAGTTACGTCGGACAGCTCTATGGCTACACCTTC.

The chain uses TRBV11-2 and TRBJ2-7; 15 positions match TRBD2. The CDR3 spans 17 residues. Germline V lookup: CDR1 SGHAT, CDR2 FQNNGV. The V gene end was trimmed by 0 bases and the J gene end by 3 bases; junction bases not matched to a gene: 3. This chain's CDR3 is CASSLETGLAGGYEQYF. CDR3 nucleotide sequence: TGTGCCAGCAGCTTAGAGACGGGACTAGCGGGAGGCTACGAGCAGTACTTC.

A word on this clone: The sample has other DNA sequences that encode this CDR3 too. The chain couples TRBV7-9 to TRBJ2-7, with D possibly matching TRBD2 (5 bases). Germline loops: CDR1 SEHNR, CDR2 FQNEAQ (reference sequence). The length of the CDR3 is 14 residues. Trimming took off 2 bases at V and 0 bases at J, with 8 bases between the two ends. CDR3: CASSLRTLSYEQYF. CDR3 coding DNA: TGTGCCAGCAGCTTAAGGACTCTCTCCTACGAGCAGTACTTC.

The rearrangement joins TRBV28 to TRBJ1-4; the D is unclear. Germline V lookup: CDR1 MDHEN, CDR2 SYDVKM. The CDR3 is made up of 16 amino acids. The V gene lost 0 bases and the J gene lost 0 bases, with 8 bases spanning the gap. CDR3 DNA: TGTGCCAGCAGTTTATGGGGTCTAACAACTAATGAAAAACTGTTTTTT. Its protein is CASSLWGLTTNEKLFF.

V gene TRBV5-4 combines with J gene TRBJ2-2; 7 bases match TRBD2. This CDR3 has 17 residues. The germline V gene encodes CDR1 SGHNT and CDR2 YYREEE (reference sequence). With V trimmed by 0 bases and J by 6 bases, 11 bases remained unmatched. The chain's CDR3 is CASSLAFGGGKAGELFF. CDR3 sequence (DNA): TGTGCCAGCAGCTTGGCGTTCGGGGGAGGGAAGGCCGGGGAGCTGTTTTTT.

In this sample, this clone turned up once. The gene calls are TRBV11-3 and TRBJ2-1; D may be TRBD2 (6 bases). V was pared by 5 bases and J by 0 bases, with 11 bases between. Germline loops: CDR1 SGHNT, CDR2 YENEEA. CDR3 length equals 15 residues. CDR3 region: CASSTGLSSYNEQFF. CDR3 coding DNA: TGTGCCAGCAGCACGGGACTCTCCTCCTACAATGAGCAGTTCTTC.

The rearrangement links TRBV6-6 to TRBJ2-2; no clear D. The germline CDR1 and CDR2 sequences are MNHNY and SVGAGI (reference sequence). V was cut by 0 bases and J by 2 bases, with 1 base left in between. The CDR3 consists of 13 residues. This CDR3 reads CASSYSNTGELFF. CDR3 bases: TGTGCCAGCAGTTACTCTAACACCGGGGAGCTGTTTTTT.